This T cell receptor beta chain was found in a study of memory CD8 T cells in hepatitis C reinfection. In the study overall: Reinfection meant HCV RNA positivity after two negatives ≥60 days apart.

V lost 3 bases to trimming and J lost 4 bases; unmatched junction nucleotides: 2. The CDR3 consists of 14 residues. Germline-derived CDR1 and CDR2 are MDHEN and SYDVKM. As for time point: late/post reinfection, 12 to 24 weeks after detection. TCR sequencing was done directly ex vivo on sorted cells, without expansion in vitro. Donors came from people who inject drugs enrolled in HEPCO, Canada. Here immunoSEQ multiplex PCR was the method, and the copy in TCRdb shows in-frame clones only, minus some. The sample lists just over 45,000 clones, 85% to 90% occurring once. This clonotype was sampled from a man aged 18 to 30 with hepatitis C virus infection. Sequenced input: naive CD8+ T cells sorted from blood. The chain employs TRBV28 and TRBJ2-2; 7 bases are a match to TRBD1. Written as DNA, the CDR3 is TGTGCCAGCAGTTTCTCAGGGGGCACCGGGGAGCTGTTTTTT. It translates to CASSFSGGTGELFF.